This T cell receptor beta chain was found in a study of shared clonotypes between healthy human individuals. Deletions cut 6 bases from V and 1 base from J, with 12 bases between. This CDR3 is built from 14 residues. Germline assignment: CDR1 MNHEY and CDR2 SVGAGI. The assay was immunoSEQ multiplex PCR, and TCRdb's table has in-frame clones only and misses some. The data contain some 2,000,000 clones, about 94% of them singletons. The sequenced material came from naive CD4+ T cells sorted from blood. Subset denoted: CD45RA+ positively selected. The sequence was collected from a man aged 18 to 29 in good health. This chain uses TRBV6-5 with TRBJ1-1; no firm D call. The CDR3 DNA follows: TGTGCCAGCAGCCTTCGGTCAGGGAACACTGAAGCTTTCTTT. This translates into CASSLRSGNTEAFF.